This TCR beta chain appears in the sequencing data of a study of blood T cell repertoires in COVID-19. Overall study context: Sample material is recorded as cDNA or gDNA derived from T cells, B-cell-depleted T cells, or PBMCs.

Authors' analysis steps: Reference gene primer amplification yielded estimated nucleated cell counts. Profiling relied on immunoSEQ multiplex PCR, and the TCRdb table lists in-frame clones only, not all of them. Clonal size and the V and J genes are those of that table, whereas D and trimming came from the DNA. The repertoire holds about 210,000 clones, with about nine tenths as singletons. V was pared by 6 bases and J by 10 bases, with 16 bases between. The CDR3 extends over 13 amino acids. The receptor was derived from a woman in her seventies with acute or convalescent COVID-19. The V and J genes are TRBV12-3 or TRBV12-4 and TRBJ2-1, with D tentatively TRBD2 (5 bases). Sequencing used peripheral blood. CDR3 protein: CASRPVLGGEQFF. The CDR3 DNA sequence: TGTGCCAGCAGACCCGTACTAGGTGGCGAGCAGTTCTTC.